This T cell receptor (beta chain) is from a study of esophageal squamous cell carcinoma under preoperative chemotherapy. Whole-study context: Both tumor-infiltrating lymphocytes and peripheral blood T cells had their TCR repertoires profiled.

A note on this clonotype: As yet, its antigen is unknown.

Time point described: after preoperative PTX-NDP chemotherapy. Study-level results: After chemotherapy, TCR diversity rose significantly in peripheral T cells but not in tumor-infiltrating lymphocytes.

Each CDR3 protein gets one entry after TCRdb re-called the PCR reads with MiXCR. The data hold about 18,000 distinct CDR3 sequences, with around 45% observed a single time. There are 13 residues in the CDR3. The germline V gene has CDR1 LNHDA and CDR2 SQIVND (reference sequence). The chain recombines TRBV19 with TRBJ2-3; either TRBD1 or TRBD2 may supply D (6 bases each). The end of the DNA aligns better with TRBJ2-1, so the J call may be wrong. The clonotype was recovered from a human donor with esophageal squamous cell carcinoma. The donor label of this sample is uncertain. Sampling took place from a patient given preoperative chemotherapy. CDR3 nucleotide sequence: TGTGCCAGTAGTAACGGGGGCCTGGAGACCCAGTTCTTC. Translating it yields CASSNGGLETQFF.